These T cell receptor beta chains were read from a single sample in a study of shared clonotypes between healthy human individuals. Produced via immunoSEQ multiplex PCR; TCRdb's table is partial and in-frame only. The sample records nearly 750,000 clones, around 70% being singletons. The sequenced sample was memory CD4+ T cells sorted from blood. These receptors originate from a woman in her thirties in good health. The CDR3 runs from the conserved cysteine through the conserved F or W. D genes are given only for firm matches. The size of a clone is reported for some rows only, either as once, few or many, or as a class for expanded clones.

V gene	clone size	D gene	J gene	CDR3 DNA	CDR3 protein
TRBV19	-	TRBD1	TRBJ2-2	TGTGCCAGTTGGGACAGGCACCGGGGCCGGGCCGGGGAGCTGTTTTTT	CASWDRHRGRAGELFF
TRBV28	-	TRBD1	TRBJ2-7	TGTGCCAGCCGCGCCGGGACAGGGTCTTACGAGCAGTACTTC	CASRAGTGSYEQYF
TRBV2	-	TRBD1	TRBJ2-2	TGTGCCAGCAATCGGGACAGGGACACCGGGGAGCTGTTTTTT	CASNRDRDTGELFF
TRBV7-3	few	-	TRBJ2-3	TGTGCCAGCAGCTTAAATGCAGATACGCAGTATTTT	CASSLNADTQYF
TRBV5-1	-	TRBD2	TRBJ2-1	TGCGCCAGCAGCCATGCTAGCGGGGCCTACAATGAGCAGTTCTTC	CASSHASGAYNEQFF
TRBV7-2	-	TRBD2	TRBJ2-1	TGTGCCAGCAGCTTAGGTTTGGGTAGCGGGAAGGTCGATGAGCAGTTCTTC	CASSLGLGSGKVDEQFF
TRBV21-1	-	-	TRBJ1-5	TGTGCCAGCAGCAAACTCACAGGGACTAATCAGCCCCAGCATTTT	CASSKLTGTNQPQHF
TRBV27	-	-	TRBJ2-7	TGTGCCAGCAGTTTCCGAATCTACCCCCGCGGCGAGCAGTACTTC	CASSFRIYPRGEQYF
TRBV18	once	-	TRBJ2-1	TGTGCCAGCTCGCCGGACTCCACACTCAATGAGCAGTTCTTC	CASSPDSTLNEQFF
TRBV28	few	-	TRBJ1-3	TGTGCCAGCAGTCCCGTTTTCCAGGCTGCTGGAAACACCATATATTTT	CASSPVFQAAGNTIYF
TRBV18	-	TRBD1	TRBJ1-1	TGTGCCAGCTCACGTGTACAGGGGAGCACTGAAGCTTTCTTT	CASSRVQGSTEAFF
TRBV5-1	-	TRBD2	TRBJ2-7	TGCGCCAGCAGCGGTATCGGGAGGGCCTCCTACGAGCAGTACTTC	CASSGIGRASYEQYF
TRBV6-6	few	-	TRBJ1-5	TGTGCCAGCAGCCAAACAGGCTATAGCAATCAGCCCCAGCATTTT	CASSQTGYSNQPQHF
TRBV6-4	-	TRBD1	TRBJ1-2	TGTGCCAGCAGCGAAACAGGGGGCGCGGATGGCTACACCTTC	CASSETGGADGYTF
TRBV28	-	-	TRBJ2-7	TGTGCCAGCAGTGAACCCCGCTATGGGGCGGTTGAGCAGTACTTC	CASSEPRYGAVEQYF
TRBV19	-	-	TRBJ2-7	TGTGCCAGTAAGCAGGACTTGAGCTCCTACGAGCAGTACTTC	CASKQDLSSYEQYF
TRBV5-1	-	TRBD2	TRBJ2-1	TGCGCCAGCAGCCTTCGGACTAGCGGGGCCTACAATGAGCAGTTCTTC	CASSLRTSGAYNEQFF
TRBV7-9	-	-	TRBJ2-7	TGTGCCAGCAGCTCCAGGGGGCGTAGCGGGGGATCCTACGAGCAGTACTTC	CASSSRGRSGGSYEQYF
TRBV18	-	-	TRBJ2-3	TGTGCCAGCTCACCGTCCCTAGCGAACACAGATACGCAGTATTTT	CASSPSLANTDTQYF
TRBV5-1	few	-	TRBJ1-4	TGCGCCAGCAGCTTGGCCCCAAACAGGCCTACCCTCGTTGCAACTAATGAAAAACTGTTTTTT	CASSLAPNRPTLVATNEKLFF
TRBV27	-	-	TRBJ2-2	TGTGCCAGCAGTACACTACGCCCATCGGGGACCGGGGAGCTGTTTTTT	CASSTLRPSGTGELFF
TRBV28	-	TRBD2	TRBJ2-1	TGTGCCAGCAGTTTACCCGGAAGTAGCGGGAGTAGAAATGAGCAGTTCTTC	CASSLPGSSGSRNEQFF
TRBV9	-	-	TRBJ2-1	TGTGCCAGCAGCGTTGCAACGGTTCATGAGCAGTTCTTC	CASSVATVHEQFF
TRBV2	-	-	TRBJ2-7	TGTGCCAGCAGGATGAACAGGGATGCTGACTACGAGCAGTACTTC	CASRMNRDADYEQYF
TRBV28	-	-	TRBJ1-6	TGTGCCAGCAGAGTGGGATATAATTCACCCCTCCACTTT	CASRVGYNSPLHF
TRBV7-2	once	TRBD1	TRBJ1-4	TGTGCCAGCACCCGACAGGGTCTTAGTGAAAAACTGTTTTTT	CASTRQGLSEKLFF
TRBV29-1	few	-	TRBJ2-7	TGCAGCATCCCAAGGGGCTACGAGCAGTACTTC	CSIPRGYEQYF
TRBV5-4	once	-	TRBJ1-2	TGTGCCAGCAGCTTGGAAGCCGGGGGCTATGGCTACACCTTC	CASSLEAGGYGYTF
TRBV7-3	-	TRBD2	TRBJ2-1	TGTGCCAGCAGCCCCTCCGGGACTAGCGGGTCCGCGGGGCAGTTCTTC	CASSPSGTSGSAGQFF
TRBV18	-	-	TRBJ2-5	TGTGCCAGCGCAATAGGGCGATTATTAGAGACCCAGTACTTC	CASAIGRLLETQYF
TRBV19	-	-	TRBJ1-1	TGTGCCAGTAACTTCCTATTGGGTCAGATGAACACTGAAGCTTTCTTT	CASNFLLGQMNTEAFF
TRBV19	-	-	TRBJ2-7	TGTGCCAGTAGTACATCGGGACACTACTACGAGCAGTACTTC	CASSTSGHYYEQYF
TRBV25-1	-	TRBD2	TRBJ2-1	TGTGCCAGCAGTGAAGCGGGAGGGCCGAGCAATGAGCAGTTCTTC	CASSEAGGPSNEQFF
TRBV11-2	once	-	TRBJ1-1	TGTGCCAGCAGCTTACGGGAAAGTCATGAAGCTTTCTTT	CASSLRESHEAFF
TRBV11-2	many	TRBD1	TRBJ2-4	TGTGCCAGCAGCCCGACAGGGGGACACGACATTCAGTACTTC	CASSPTGGHDIQYF
TRBV15	once	-	TRBJ2-7	TGTGCCACCAGCCGCGGGGACACCCAAGAGAACGAGCAGTACTTC	CATSRGDTQENEQYF
TRBV7-2	few	TRBD2	TRBJ2-3	TGTGCCAGCAGCCTAGAGACTAGCGGGGGCACAGATACGCAGTATTTT	CASSLETSGGTDTQYF
TRBV7-2	-	-	TRBJ2-7	TGTGCCAGCAGCTTAGGCATCGCCTACGAGCAGTACTTC	CASSLGIAYEQYF
TRBV2	-	TRBD2	TRBJ2-3	TGTGCCAGCAGTCCCGGGACTAGCGGGACAGATACGCAGTATTTT	CASSPGTSGTDTQYF
TRBV15	-	-	TRBJ1-1	TGTGCCACCAGCAGAGATCGGATGAGGGGAGGCACTGAAGCTTTCTTT	CATSRDRMRGGTEAFF
TRBV7-2	-	TRBD1	TRBJ1-2	TGTGCCAGCGGGTGGACAGGGGGCGACCCGGGGGCTGGCTACACCTTC	CASGWTGGDPGAGYTF